These T cell receptor beta chains were read from a single sample in a study of Graves' ophthalmopathy and Graves' hyperthyroidism. One entry per CDR3 protein results from TCRdb running MiXCR on the multiplex PCR reads. In the table there are a few hundred thousand distinct CDR3 sequences, 15% to 19% of which are singletons. The sample was peripheral blood. The receptors stem from a woman between 18 and 29 years old with stable Graves' hyperthyroidism. Each CDR3 is given with its conserved first and last residue. The order of the fields is D gene, clone size, V gene, J gene, CDR3 protein, CDR3 DNA. The D gene is left open where the match is weak. A clone size is listed for some rows: how often the clone was seen (once, few, many), or a class if it is expanded.

.,.,TRBV5-5,TRBJ1-2,CASSFDFYGYTF,TGTGCCAGCAGCTTCGACTTCTATGGCTACACCTTC
.,many,TRBV6-2/TRBV6-3,TRBJ1-1,CASRDQGLMNTEAFF,TGTGCCAGCAGGGACCAAGGCCTCATGAACACTGAAGCTTTCTTT
TRBD2,many,TRBV20-1,TRBJ2-5,CSARRAGLAFSETQYF,TGCAGTGCTAGGCGGGCGGGACTAGCCTTTTCGGAGACCCAGTACTTC
.,few,TRBV5-4,TRBJ2-2,CASSLWAGSLGTGELFF,TGTGCCAGCAGCTTGTGGGCCGGGAGTTTGGGCACCGGGGAGCTGTTTTTT
.,many,TRBV6-1,TRBJ2-5,CASSGSAPSPETQYF,TGTGCCAGCAGTGGCTCAGCCCCCTCGCCAGAGACCCAGTACTTC
.,many,TRBV7-2,TRBJ1-5,CASSLFFGGDQPQHF,TGTGCCAGCAGCTTATTTTTCGGCGGAGATCAGCCCCAGCATTTT
TRBD1,many,TRBV15,TRBJ2-2,CATSRLNRGPTGELFF,TGTGCCACCAGCAGATTGAACAGGGGGCCTACCGGGGAGCTGTTTTTT
.,many,TRBV12-3/TRBV12-4,TRBJ1-5,CASSRGTERNQPQHF,TGTGCCAGCTCGCGGGGGACGGAAAGGAATCAGCCCCAGCATTTT
.,many,TRBV7-3,TRBJ1-1,CASSYDKDTEAFF,TGTGCCAGCAGCTACGACAAGGACACTGAAGCTTTCTTT
.,many,TRBV3-1,TRBJ2-5,CASSQEYAALGETQYF,TGTGCCAGCAGCCAAGAATATGCAGCCTTGGGAGAGACCCAGTACTTC
.,few,TRBV11-2,TRBJ2-6,CASSLGTDSGANVLTF,TGTGCCAGCAGCTTAGGGACAGACTCTGGGGCCAACGTCCTGACTTTC
TRBD1,once,TRBV12-3/TRBV12-4,TRBJ2-7,CASRTGTGKYEQYF,TGTGCCAGCAGGACCGGGACAGGGAAATACGAGCAGTACTTC
.,many,TRBV24-1,TRBJ2-7,CATSSGGYEQYF,TGTGCCACCAGCAGTGGCGGCTACGAGCAGTACTTC
TRBD2,many,TRBV6-1,TRBJ2-7,CASRLQPGGPYEQYF,TGTGCCAGCAGACTACAACCGGGAGGCCCTTACGAGCAGTACTTC
.,many,TRBV27,TRBJ2-5,CASTPWRFQETQYF,TGTGCCAGCACCCCGTGGAGATTCCAAGAGACCCAGTACTTC
TRBD2,.,TRBV15,TRBJ2-4,CATSREGSGGLFDKFF,TGTGCCACCAGCAGAGAAGGTAGCGGGGGCCTCTTTGATAAGTTCTTC
TRBD1,few,TRBV18,TRBJ2-5,CASSPYGTGQEAQYF,TGTGCCAGCTCACCATATGGGACAGGACAAGAGGCCCAGTACTTC
.,.,TRBV4-1,TRBJ1-3,CASSQGGILSGNTIYF,TGCGCCAGCAGCCAAGGAGGGATACTCTCTGGAAACACCATATATTTT
.,many,TRBV6-1,TRBJ1-1,CASRPALNTEAFF,TGTGCCAGCAGACCCGCACTGAACACTGAAGCTTTCTTT
TRBD2,many,TRBV19,TRBJ2-7,CASTDSGRRYEQYF,TGTGCCAGTACAGACAGCGGGAGGAGATACGAGCAGTACTTC
TRBD1,many,TRBV6-1,TRBJ2-7,CASSLQGVEQYF,TGTGCCAGCAGTCTTCAGGGGGTCGAGCAGTACTTC
.,many,TRBV28,TRBJ1-1,CASSLYASFNTEAFF,TGTGCCAGCAGTTTATATGCCAGCTTTAACACTGAAGCTTTCTTT
.,many,TRBV11-3,TRBJ2-5,CASSLVGGRETQYF,TGTGCCAGCAGCTTAGTTGGAGGGCGGGAGACCCAGTACTTC
TRBD1,many,TRBV6-2/TRBV6-3,TRBJ1-2,CASSYSTGAYGYTF,TGTGCCAGCAGTTACTCGACAGGGGCGTATGGCTACACCTTC
.,many,TRBV10-3,TRBJ1-1,CAISVGGGGAEAFF,TGTGCCATCAGTGTCGGAGGGGGGGGCGCTGAAGCTTTCTTT
TRBD1,many,TRBV13,TRBJ2-7,CASSIGTGLYEQYF,TGTGCCAGCAGCATCGGGACAGGGTTGTACGAGCAGTACTTC
.,.,TRBV6-2/TRBV6-3,TRBJ1-1,CASIYSSTEAFF,TGTGCCAGCATCTACTCCTCAACTGAAGCTTTCTTT
.,.,TRBV20-1,TRBJ2-4,CSAQGRGIAKNIQYF,TGCAGTGCCCAGGGGCGGGGGATAGCCAAAAACATTCAGTACTTC
TRBD1,.,TRBV6-2/TRBV6-3,TRBJ1-2,CASRLLGQGSDGYTF,TGTGCCAGCAGGTTATTGGGACAGGGATCCGACGGCTACACCTTC
.,.,TRBV9,TRBJ1-3,CASSPTLGLRNTIYF,TGTGCCAGCAGCCCGACGCTGGGGCTTCGAAACACCATATATTTT
TRBD1,many,TRBV6-2/TRBV6-3,TRBJ1-5,CASRRQGRGSNQPQHF,TGTGCCAGCAGAAGACAGGGAAGAGGAAGCAATCAGCCCCAGCATTTT
.,many,TRBV6-4,TRBJ1-6,CASPPVSPIYNSPLHF,TGTGCCAGCCCGCCGGTTTCCCCCATATATAATTCACCCCTCCACTTT
TRBD1,many,TRBV24-1,TRBJ2-5,CATSEGQGRAEETQYF,TGTGCCACCAGTGAGGGACAGGGGAGGGCGGAAGAGACCCAGTACTTC
.,.,TRBV19,TRBJ2-7,CASSISRYSEQYF,TGTGCCAGTAGTATTTCGAGGTATTCCGAGCAGTACTTC
.,.,TRBV4-1,TRBJ2-7,CASSQEAGGQVLYPGEQYF,TGCGCCAGCAGCCAAGAAGCGGGGGGACAGGTCCTGTATCCGGGCGAGCAGTACTTC
TRBD1,.,TRBV4-2,TRBJ1-5,CASSQTTGASNQPQHF,TGTGCCAGCAGCCAAACGACAGGGGCAAGCAATCAGCCCCAGCATTTT
TRBD1,.,TRBV18,TRBJ1-6,CASSLSTGPGGSPLHF,TGTGCCAGCTCCCTCTCCACCGGGCCAGGGGGATCACCCCTCCACTTT
TRBD2,.,TRBV2,TRBJ2-5,CASSAWAAGGGETQYF,TGTGCCAGCAGTGCTTGGGCAGCGGGGGGGGGAGAGACCCAGTACTTC
.,many,TRBV6-1,TRBJ1-5,CASSPSTGRQPQHF,TGTGCCAGCAGTCCTTCGACGGGGAGACAGCCCCAGCATTTT
TRBD1,many,TRBV5-1,TRBJ2-7,CASRWGQGNEQYF,TGCGCCAGCAGATGGGGACAGGGCAACGAGCAGTACTTC
.,many,TRBV7-7,TRBJ2-5,CASSSEGGREETQYF,TGTGCTAGCAGCTCAGAGGGGGGGCGCGAAGAGACCCAGTACTTC
.,few,TRBV12-3/TRBV12-4,TRBJ1-2,CASSLGQSGNYGYTF,TGTGCCAGCAGTTTAGGACAGAGTGGGAACTATGGCTACACCTTC
.,many,TRBV5-8,TRBJ1-1,CASKRGIGEAFF,TGTGCCAGCAAGCGGGGGATTGGTGAAGCTTTCTTT
.,.,TRBV12-3/TRBV12-4,TRBJ1-6,CASSLGAVNSPLHF,TGTGCCAGCAGTTTAGGAGCCGTGAATTCACCCCTCCACTTT
TRBD1,many,TRBV20-1,TRBJ2-2,CSARDRDRGHTGELFF,TGCAGTGCTAGAGATCGGGACAGGGGACACACCGGGGAGCTGTTTTTT
.,many,TRBV6-2/TRBV6-3,TRBJ2-7,CASSSPRTYEQYF,TGTGCCAGCAGCTCGCCACGGACCTACGAGCAGTACTTC
.,many,TRBV11-2,TRBJ2-7,CASSTGGMVGRRHEQYF,TGTGCCAGCAGCACCGGGGGTATGGTAGGGAGGAGACACGAGCAGTACTTC
.,many,TRBV6-5,TRBJ2-3,CASSYSPGLGTDTQYF,TGTGCCAGCAGTTACTCGCCAGGGTTAGGAACAGATACGCAGTATTTT
.,many,TRBV6-1,TRBJ1-2,CASHTHRQWTNYGYTF,TGTGCCAGCCATACCCACCGACAGTGGACTAACTATGGCTACACCTTC
TRBD1,many,TRBV19,TRBJ2-6,CASSITGTGGSGANVLTF,TGTGCCAGTAGTATAACCGGGACAGGGGGCTCTGGGGCCAACGTCCTGACTTTC
.,many,TRBV2,TRBJ1-2,CASRREVLPYGYTF,TGTGCCAGCAGGCGGGAAGTCCTCCCCTATGGCTACACCTTC